The 8 T cell receptor beta chains below come from one sample, sequenced in a study of CD8 T cells in ankylosing spondylitis. Findings and caveats of the study: There was a TCR beta motif, made of eight highly homologous variants, that appeared characteristic of ankylosing spondylitis blood.

TCRdb reanalysed the 5' RACE reads using MiXCR and keeps one entry per CDR3 protein. This sample has under 850,000 distinct CDR3 sequences; roughly 19% occur once, and the top ten carry approximately 18%. No antigen has been identified for these receptors. Sample: blood, either unsorted or a sorted T cell fraction (not recorded which). The receptors come from a male donor with ankylosing spondylitis.

The V and J genes are TRBV4-2 and TRBJ2-1; 9 bases match TRBD2. Germline CDR1 LGHNA, CDR2 YNFKEQ. J was trimmed by 8 bases and V by 0 bases; bases with no gene match: 2. The CDR3 is 14 amino acids. CDR3 amino acids: CASSQEPSGDEQFF. In nucleotides, the CDR3 is TGTGCCAGCAGCCAAGAGCCTAGCGGGGATGAGCAGTTCTTC.

This clonotype is a singleton in its sample. V usage is TRBV12-3 or TRBV12-4 and J usage is TRBJ2-1; 11 positions match TRBD2. The ends lost 4 bases at V and 9 bases at J; junction bases unmatched: 17. The CDR3 consists of 18 residues. CDR3 region: CASSSVGLAGGRGGEQFF. The CDR3 DNA follows: TGTGCCAGCAGTTCCGTCGGGCTAGCGGGAGGCCGGGGGGGTGAGCAGTTCTTC.

This clonotype has just a few counts. The rearrangement joins TRBV30 to TRBJ2-1; possible D gene TRBD2, 5 bases. Trimming shortened V by 3 bases and J by 6 bases, and 12 bases separated the two germline ends. The CDR3 sequence is 13 residues long. Germline lookup yields CDR1 GTSNPN and CDR2 SVGIG (reference sequence). CDR3 sequence reads: CAWRPGSGNEQFF. For the CDR3, the DNA is TGTGCCTGGAGGCCGGGGAGTGGCAATGAGCAGTTCTTC.

This sequence joins TRBV6-1 and TRBJ2-5; D is undetermined. Trimming left V 7 bases short and J 5 bases short, with 5 bases between. There are 10 residues in the CDR3. Germline-derived CDR1 and CDR2 are MNHNS and SASEGT. CDR3 sequence reads: CASKRETQYF. The CDR3 DNA follows: TGTGCCAGCAAACGGGAGACCCAGTACTTC.

The chain employs TRBV6-6 and TRBJ1-2; 7 bases are a match to TRBD1. Trimming took 7 bases from V and 4 from J; bases not matched to a gene: 6. Per the germline V gene, CDR1 is MNHNY and CDR2 is SVGAGI (reference sequence). The CDR3 contains 13 residues. The CDR3 loop is CASNRGQSYGYTF. The DNA of the CDR3 is TGTGCCAGCAATAGGGGACAGTCCTATGGCTACACCTTC.

The CDR3 nucleotides are TGTGCCAGCGGGGGAGCAGGGCTCACAGAGACCCAGTACTTC. Protein product: CASGGAGLTETQYF. The chain couples TRBV25-1 to TRBJ2-5; D tentatively fits TRBD1 or TRBD2 (5 bases each). Germline V gene sequence: CDR1 MGHDK, CDR2 SYGVNS. The CDR3 consists of 14 residues. The V end was cut by 8 bases, the J end by 4 bases, with 17 bases between.

This clonotype occurred a few times. The rearrangement uses TRBV20-1 and TRBJ2-2, with D perhaps being TRBD1 or TRBD2 (5 bases each). The V gene lost 0 bases and the J gene lost 2 bases, with 13 bases spanning the gap. Germline CDR1 is DFQATT and CDR2 is SNEGSKA (reference sequence). CDR3 length: 16 amino acids. The CDR3 region is CSARDLGTTNTGELFF. The CDR3 DNA is TGCAGTGCTAGAGATCTGGGGACCACAAACACCGGGGAGCTGTTTTTT.

The chain is built from TRBV27 and TRBJ1-1; the D gene is possibly TRBD1 (6 bases). The CDR3 totals 14 residues. The ends were cut back, 7 bases at V and 1 base at J, with 13 bases in the middle. The germline V gene encodes CDR1 MNHEY and CDR2 SMNVEV (reference sequence). In nucleotides, the CDR3 is TGTGCCAGCACCGACTTACAGGGGAACACTGAAGCTTTCTTT. The encoded protein is CASTDLQGNTEAFF.